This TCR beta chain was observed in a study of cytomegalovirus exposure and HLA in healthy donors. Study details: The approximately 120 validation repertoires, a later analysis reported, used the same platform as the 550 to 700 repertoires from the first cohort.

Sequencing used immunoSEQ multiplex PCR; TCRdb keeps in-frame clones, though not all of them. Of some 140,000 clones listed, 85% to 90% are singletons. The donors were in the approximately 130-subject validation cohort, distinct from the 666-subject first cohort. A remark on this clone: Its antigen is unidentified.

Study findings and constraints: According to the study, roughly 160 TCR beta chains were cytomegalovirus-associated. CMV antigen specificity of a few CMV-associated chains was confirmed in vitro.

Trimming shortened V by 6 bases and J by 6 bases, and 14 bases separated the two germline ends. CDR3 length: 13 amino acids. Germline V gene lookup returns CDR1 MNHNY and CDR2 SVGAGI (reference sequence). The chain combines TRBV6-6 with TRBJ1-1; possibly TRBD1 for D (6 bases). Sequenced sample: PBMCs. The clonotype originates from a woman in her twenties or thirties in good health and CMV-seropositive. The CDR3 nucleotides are TGTGCCAGCAGGGCGGGGGGCACACCTGAAGCTTTCTTT. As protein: CASRAGGTPEAFF.